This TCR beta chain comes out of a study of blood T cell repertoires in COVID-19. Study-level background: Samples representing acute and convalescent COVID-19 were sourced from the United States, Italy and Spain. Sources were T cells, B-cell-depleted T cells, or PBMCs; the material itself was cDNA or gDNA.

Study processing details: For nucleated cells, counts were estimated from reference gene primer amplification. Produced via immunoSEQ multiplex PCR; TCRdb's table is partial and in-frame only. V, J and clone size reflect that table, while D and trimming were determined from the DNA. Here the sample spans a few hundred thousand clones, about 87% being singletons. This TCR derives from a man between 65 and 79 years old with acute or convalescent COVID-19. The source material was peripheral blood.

The CDR3 sequence: CASSLFGQGISDTQYF. In nucleotides, the CDR3 is TGTGCCAGCAGCTTATTCGGACAGGGGATCTCAGATACGCAGTATTTT. This sequence joins TRBV7-3 and TRBJ2-3; 9 bases map to TRBD1. The CDR3 sequence is 16 residues long. With V trimmed by 2 bases and J by 4 bases, 7 bases remained unmatched. Germline assignment: CDR1 SGHTA and CDR2 FQGTGA.